These 13 T cell receptor beta chains were sequenced from one sample in a study of CD8+ T cells in alopecia areata. RNA was extracted and reverse transcribed into cDNA as the sequencing template. Libraries were prepared by immunoSEQ multiplex PCR; TCRdb keeps only in-frame clonotypes and omits some of them. The table includes 130,000 or so clones, about 86% detected once. Described treatment: oral pan-JAK inhibitor, 5-10 mg twice daily. Sample: CD8+ T cells sorted from blood, taken at week 4, from a patient treated with tofacitinib. The receptor set was obtained from a human donor with alopecia areata.

V gene TRBV9 combines with J gene TRBJ2-1; D unresolved. V was pared by 0 bases and J by 5 bases, with 9 bases between. The CDR3 is 14 residues long. From germline, CDR1 is SGDLS and CDR2 YYNGEE. CDR3 in DNA: TGTGCCAGCAGCGTAGAGTTTCTAGACAATGAGCAGTTCTTC. Its protein product is CASSVEFLDNEQFF.

This clone is a singleton in its sample. The chain couples TRBV7-9 to TRBJ2-1; 7 nucleotides agree with TRBD1. Germline loops: CDR1 SEHNR, CDR2 FQNEAQ (reference sequence). V trimming: 4 bases; J trimming: 5 bases; junction bases outside the gene matches: 8. The CDR3 is made up of 15 amino acids. CDR3 in DNA: TGTGCCAGCAGCTCAACGCGGACAGGCCACAATGAGCAGTTCTTC. This encodes CASSSTRTGHNEQFF.

The chain joins TRBV27 to TRBJ2-7, with 11 positions matching TRBD2. Germline-derived CDR1 and CDR2 are MNHEY and SMNVEV (reference sequence). The trim removed 4 bases at V and 7 bases at J, leaving 9 bases unmatched. This CDR3 is 15 amino acids long. CDR3 DNA: TGTGCCAGCAGTTCGTCTAGCGGGAGGATGGGGGAGCAGTACTTC. This gives the protein CASSSSSGRMGEQYF.

The genes are TRBV2 and TRBJ2-2; TRBD1 matches at 10 bases. There are 15 residues in the CDR3. Germline V gene lookup returns CDR1 SNHLY and CDR2 FYNNEI. Germline trimming cut 6 bases from V and 2 bases from J; bases unmatched to any gene: 3. DNA for the CDR3: TGTGCCAGCAGGAGGGACAGGGGTAACACCGGGGAGCTGTTTTTT. Translation: CASRRDRGNTGELFF.

V and J are TRBV5-4 and TRBJ1-2; D is ambiguous. Looked up from germline, CDR1 is SGHNT and CDR2 is YYREEE (reference sequence). This CDR3 comprises 15 residues. The V end was cut by 0 bases, the J end by 0 bases, with 9 bases between. In DNA form, the CDR3 reads TGTGCCAGCAGCTTGGAGTCGGCAGCTAACTATGGCTACACCTTC. Protein: CASSLESAANYGYTF.

Many counts were recorded for this clone. The rearrangement joins TRBV6-5 to TRBJ2-3; tentatively, D is TRBD1 (6 bases). This CDR3 spans 15 amino acids. V was clipped by 6 bases and J by 1 base, with 14 bases between them. Germline CDR1 is MNHEY and CDR2 is SVGAGI. The chain's CDR3 is CASSPRTDGTDTQYF. Written as DNA, the CDR3 is TGTGCCAGCAGCCCCAGGACAGATGGCACAGATACGCAGTATTTT.

The gene calls are TRBV27 and TRBJ2-7; 8 positions agree with TRBD1. The J segment lost 3 bases and the V segment lost 6 bases, leaving 4 bases of the junction unmatched. This CDR3 spans 13 amino acids. Germline-derived CDR1 and CDR2 are MNHEY and SMNVEV (reference sequence). CDR3 sequence: CASSNDRGYEQYF. CDR3 nucleotides: TGTGCCAGCAGCAACGACAGGGGCTACGAGCAGTACTTC.

This sequence joins TRBV7-9 and TRBJ1-4; possible D gene TRBD1, 5 bases. The germline V gene has CDR1 SEHNR and CDR2 FQNEAQ (reference sequence). The CDR3 has 13 residues. The V end lost 5 bases, the J end lost 8 bases, and 12 bases lay between the germline ends. The CDR3 reads CASSAGTGEKLFF. CDR3 DNA: TGTGCCAGCAGCGCCGGAACAGGCGAAAAACTGTTTTTT.

The chain recombines TRBV25-1 with TRBJ1-1; maybe TRBD1 (6 bases). Trimming removed 6 bases at V and 4 bases at J, with 15 bases between. Germline values: CDR1 MGHDK, CDR2 SYGVNS. There are 14 residues in the CDR3. CDR3 sequence reads: CASSPTGLGTEAFF. The CDR3 DNA reads as TGTGCCAGCAGCCCTACAGGGTTGGGCACTGAAGCTTTCTTT.

This clone was picked up one time. The genes are TRBV5-1 and TRBJ2-7; D is unresolved. The CDR3 runs to 16 residues. Germline-derived CDR1 and CDR2 are SGHRS and YFSETQ. Trimming shortened V by 0 bases and J by 4 bases, and 17 bases separated the two germline ends. The CDR3 DNA sequence: TGCGCCAGCAGCTTGGCCGTGCGGTGGGAATTATACGAGCAGTACTTC. It specifies CASSLAVRWELYEQYF. The variable domain in full, with the rest retrieved from reference TRBV5-1 and TRBJ2-7, is KAGVTQTPRYLIKTRGQQVTLSCSPISGHRSVSWYQQTPGQGLQFLFEYFSETQRNKGNFPGRFSGRQFSNSRSEMNVSTLELGDSALYLCASSLAVRWELYEQYFGPGTRLTVT.

The chain carries TRBV29-1 and TRBJ1-1; possibly TRBD1 for D (6 bases). The V gene's germline CDR1 is SQVTM and CDR2 ANQGSEA. V lost 6 bases and J 6 bases, leaving 17 bases between the germline ends. This CDR3 has 13 residues. As DNA, the CDR3 is TGCAGCGTCTCAAAGGGGGGGATCGCTGAAGCTTTCTTT. Amino acid sequence: CSVSKGGIAEAFF. Based on the CDR3 plus reference TRBV29-1 and TRBJ1-1, the full variable domain is SAVISQKPSRDICQRGTSLTIQCQVDSQVTMMFWYRQQPGQSLTLIATANQGSEATYESGFVIDKFPISRPNLTFSTLTVSNMSPEDSSIYLCSVSKGGIAEAFFGQGTRLTVV.

V is TRBV11-1 and J is TRBJ2-4; maybe TRBD1 (6 bases). Trimming removed 5 bases from V and 1 base from J, with 12 bases in between. Germline V gene sequence: CDR1 SGHAT, CDR2 FQDESV (reference sequence). The CDR3 has 15 residues. CDR3 nucleotide sequence: TGTGCCAGCAGCGTCCTTCAGGGGGCCAAAAACATTCAGTACTTC. Translation: CASSVLQGAKNIQYF. The full variable domain, completed using reference TRBV11-1 and TRBJ2-4, is EAEVAQSPRYKITEKSQAVAFWCDPISGHATLYWYRQILGQGPELLVQFQDESVVDDSQLPKDRFSAERLKGVDSTLKIQPAELGDSAMYLCASSVLQGAKNIQYFGAGTRLSVL.

This clone was picked up a small number of times. The J gene is TRBJ2-7, the V gene TRBV27; D uncertain. CDR3 size: 14 residues. Trimming took off 0 bases at V and 1 base at J, with 7 bases between the two ends. Germline CDR1 MNHEY, CDR2 SMNVEV (reference sequence). In nucleotides, the CDR3 is TGTGCCAGCAGTTTATCGAGTATTTCCTACGAGCAGTACTTC. It is translated as CASSLSSISYEQYF.